The T cell receptor (beta chain) described here comes from a study of OX40 agonist ivuxolimab in advanced cancers. Here immunoSEQ multiplex PCR was the method, and the copy in TCRdb shows in-frame clones only, minus some. The sample has more than 55,000 clones, roughly 90% seen once. The ends were cut back, 6 bases at V and 2 bases at J, with 17 bases in the middle. This CDR3 contains 15 residues. The germline CDR1 and CDR2 sequences are MNHEY and SVGAGI. This clone was seen once. The rearrangement uses TRBV6-5 and TRBJ2-7; either TRBD1 or TRBD2 may supply D (7 bases each). The sequencing used CD4+ or CD8+ T cells sorted from blood, collected in a trial of the OX40 agonist ivuxolimab. This TCR was sampled from an adult with an advanced solid tumor such as melanoma, head and neck, liver or kidney cancer. CDR3 residues: CASRDNQGGAYEQYF. The CDR3, as DNA: TGTGCCAGCAGAGATAATCAGGGGGGGGCCTACGAGCAGTACTTC.